The present T cell receptor beta chain was sequenced within a study of T cell changes during pregnancy in multiple sclerosis. Produced via immunoSEQ multiplex PCR; TCRdb's table is partial and in-frame only. The sample yields about 53,000 clones, 92% seen once. The CDR3 covers 16 residues. Unmatched junction bases numbered 11, after V lost 4 bases and J lost 5 bases. The sequence came from a female donor with multiple sclerosis, enrolled in a pregnancy study. The gene calls are TRBV23-1 and TRBJ1-2; 9 nucleotides match TRBD1. TRBV23-1 qualifies as an ORF whose function is uncertain. Material: CD4+ T cells from peripheral blood mononuclear cells, obtained in the third trimester of pregnancy. The DNA of the CDR3 is TGCGCCAGCAGTCTTCGACCGGGACAGGGAGGATATGGCTACACCTTC. Translation gives CASSLRPGQGGYGYTF.